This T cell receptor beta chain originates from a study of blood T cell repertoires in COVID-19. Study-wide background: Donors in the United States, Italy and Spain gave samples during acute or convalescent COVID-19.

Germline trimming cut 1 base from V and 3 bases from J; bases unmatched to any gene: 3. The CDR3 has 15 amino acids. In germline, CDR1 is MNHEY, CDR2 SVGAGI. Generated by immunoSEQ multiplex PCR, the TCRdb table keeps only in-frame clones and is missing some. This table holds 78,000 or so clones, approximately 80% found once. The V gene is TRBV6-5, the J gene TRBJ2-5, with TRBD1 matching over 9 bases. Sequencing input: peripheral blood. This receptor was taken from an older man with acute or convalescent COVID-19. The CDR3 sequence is CASSYWRQGEETQYF. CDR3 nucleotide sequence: TGTGCCAGCAGTTACTGGAGACAGGGGGAAGAGACCCAGTACTTC.